This TCR beta chain came from a study of cytotoxic CD8 clonotypes in ibrutinib-treated CLL. Study at large: Enrolment comprised around 11 relapsed/refractory and roughly 15 treatment-naive patients; about 18 were IGHV unmutated.

The sequencing depth, 1 in 200,000 to 1 in 1 million T cells, was the target. Using immunoSEQ multiplex PCR, the repertoire was profiled, and TCRdb retains in-frame clones only, with some absent. The table lists some 200,000 clones, 75% to 85% of them singletons. A remark on this clone: Its antigen is not identified.

The V and J ends lost 4 bases and 0 bases respectively, with 14 bases between them. The germline V gene encodes CDR1 SGHRS and CDR2 YFSETQ. The CDR3 sequence is 15 residues long. Study-wide points: Starting clonality was above that of age-matched healthy donors and tracked circulating CD8+ T-cell counts. Ibrutinib response saw clonality rise, and progression saw it return toward baseline.

The sample consisted of PBMCs, taken after 12 months of ibrutinib treatment. This chain links TRBV5-1 with TRBJ2-7; D remains ambiguous. This receptor was identified in a human donor with chronic lymphocytic leukemia. The CDR3 spells CASSLEGRISYEQYF. CDR3 DNA sequence: TGCGCCAGCAGCCTCGAAGGTAGGATCTCCTACGAGCAGTACTTC.